Below are 5 T cell receptor beta chains sequenced from a single sample in a study of T-cell memory formation after mild COVID-19 (TCRdb year 2021). Receptor amplification or capture employed 5' RACE. The sample was run on an Illumina NovaSeq 6000. The public reads were reprocessed in TCRdb via fastp at Q25 and MiXCR, keeping in-frame beta chains. Rows are combined by CDR3 protein, so each entry shows the most common genes and DNA. This sample comprises 450,000 to 650,000 distinct CDR3 sequences, less than 25% of them detected only once. 8.4% of the sample rests with the top ten. The sequenced sample consisted of PBMCs or a T cell subset sorted from them (not recorded which). The source of these receptors is an adult woman who had mild COVID-19 (a few samples of this study predate the infection). The sample titles of this study are shuffled in the database, so cell type and time point are left out; the donor was told from shared clones.

This clonotype showed up just a few times. V gene TRBV15 combines with J gene TRBJ1-4; D unclear. This CDR3 spans 16 amino acids. The V end lost 3 bases, the J end lost 7 bases, and 18 bases lay between the germline ends. The germline gives CDR1 LNHNV, CDR2 YYDKDF (reference sequence). CDR3 in amino acids: CATSSRPVAPGEKLFF. In DNA form, the CDR3 reads TGTGCCACCAGCAGTAGGCCGGTAGCACCGGGTGAAAAACTGTTTTTT.

This clonotype has just a few counts. V usage is TRBV12-3 or TRBV12-4 and J usage is TRBJ2-1; D is undetermined. The CDR3 length is 12 residues. The V and J ends lost 3 bases and 10 bases respectively, with 10 bases between them. The DNA for the CDR3 is TGTGCCAGCAGTTTCGTAAGGAAAGAGCAGTTCTTC. Translation: CASSFVRKEQFF.

This clonotype was seen just once. The chain combines TRBV4-3 with TRBJ2-6; TRBD1 is a possible D gene (5 bases). CDR3 length: 16 amino acids. The V gene lost 0 bases and the J gene lost 2 bases, with 8 bases spanning the gap. CDR1 LGHNA and CDR2 YSLEER come from the germline V gene. The DNA for the CDR3 is TGCGCCAGCAGCCAAGATGGGGCAGCTGGGGCCAACGTCCTGACTTTC. Protein: CASSQDGAAGANVLTF.

At least ten counts were recorded for this clonotype. The V and J genes are TRBV7-9 and TRBJ1-3; no reliable D call. The V end was cut by 5 bases, the J end by 0 bases, with 8 bases between. The CDR3 has 14 amino acids. Germline V gene data show CDR1 as SEHNR and CDR2 as FQNEAQ (reference sequence). The CDR3 protein is CASSLRVSGNTIYF. As DNA, the CDR3 is TGTGCCAGCAGCCTTCGCGTCTCTGGAAACACCATATATTTT.

V usage is TRBV12-3 or TRBV12-4 and J usage is TRBJ1-5, with D possibly matching TRBD1 (5 bases). Trimming took off 7 bases at V and 4 bases at J, with 11 bases between the two ends. The CDR3 spans 13 residues. CDR3 in DNA: TGTGCCAGCAAAGGGGATATGAATCAGCCCCAGCATTTT. Its protein is CASKGDMNQPQHF.